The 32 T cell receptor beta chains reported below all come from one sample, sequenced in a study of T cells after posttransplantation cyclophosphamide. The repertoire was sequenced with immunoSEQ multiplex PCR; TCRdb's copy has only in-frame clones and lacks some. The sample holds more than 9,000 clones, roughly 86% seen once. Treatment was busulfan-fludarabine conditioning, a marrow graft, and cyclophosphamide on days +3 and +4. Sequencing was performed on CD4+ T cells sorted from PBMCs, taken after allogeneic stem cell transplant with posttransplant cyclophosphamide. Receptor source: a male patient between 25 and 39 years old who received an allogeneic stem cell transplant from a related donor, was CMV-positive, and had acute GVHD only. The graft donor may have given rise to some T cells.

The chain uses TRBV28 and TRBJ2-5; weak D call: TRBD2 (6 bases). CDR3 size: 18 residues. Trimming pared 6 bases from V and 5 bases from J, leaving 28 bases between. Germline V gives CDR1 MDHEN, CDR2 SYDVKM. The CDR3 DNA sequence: TGTGCCAGCAGCCTAAGACCCGCGGGGTGGGGGGTAGGGGAGACCCAGTACTTC. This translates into CASSLRPAGWGVGETQYF.

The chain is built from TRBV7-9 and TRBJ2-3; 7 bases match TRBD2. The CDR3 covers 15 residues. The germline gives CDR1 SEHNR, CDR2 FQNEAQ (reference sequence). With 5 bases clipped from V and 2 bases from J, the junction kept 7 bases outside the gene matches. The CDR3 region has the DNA TGTGCCAGCAGCCTCCGGGGGGACTTCACAGATACGCAGTATTTT. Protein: CASSLRGDFTDTQYF. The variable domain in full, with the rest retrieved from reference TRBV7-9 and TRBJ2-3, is DTGVSQNPRHKITKRGQNVTFRCDPISEHNRLYWYRQTLGQGPEFLTYFQNEAQLEKSRLLSDRFSAERPKGSFSTLEIQRTEQGDSAMYLCASSLRGDFTDTQYFGPGTRLTVL.

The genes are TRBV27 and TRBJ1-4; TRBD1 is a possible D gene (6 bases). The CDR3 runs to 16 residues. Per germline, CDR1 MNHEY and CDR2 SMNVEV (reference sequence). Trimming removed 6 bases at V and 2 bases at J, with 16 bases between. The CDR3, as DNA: TGTGCCAGCAGGAATAAGCAGGGGATTACTAATGAAAAACTGTTTTTT. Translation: CASRNKQGITNEKLFF.

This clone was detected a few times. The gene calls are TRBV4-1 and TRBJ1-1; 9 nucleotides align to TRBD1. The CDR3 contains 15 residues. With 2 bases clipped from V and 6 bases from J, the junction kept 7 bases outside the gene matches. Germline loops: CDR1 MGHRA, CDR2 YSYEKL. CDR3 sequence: CASSQKQGARPEAFF. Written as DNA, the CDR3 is TGCGCCAGCAGCCAAAAACAGGGGGCGCGACCTGAAGCTTTCTTT.

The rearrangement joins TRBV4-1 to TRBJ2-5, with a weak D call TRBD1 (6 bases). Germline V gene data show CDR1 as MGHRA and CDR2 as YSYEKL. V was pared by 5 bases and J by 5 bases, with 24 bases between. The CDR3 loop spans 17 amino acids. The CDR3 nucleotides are TGCGCCAGCAGCTCGGACCCGATTCGACAGGATGGGGAGACCCAGTACTTC. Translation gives CASSSDPIRQDGETQYF.

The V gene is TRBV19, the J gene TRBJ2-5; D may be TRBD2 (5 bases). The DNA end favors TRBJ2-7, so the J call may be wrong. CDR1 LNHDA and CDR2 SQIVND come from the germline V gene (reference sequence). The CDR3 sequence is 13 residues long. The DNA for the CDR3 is TGTGCCAGTCGAGGGCTAGACTCCTACGAGCAGTACTTC. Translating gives CASRGLDSYEQYF.

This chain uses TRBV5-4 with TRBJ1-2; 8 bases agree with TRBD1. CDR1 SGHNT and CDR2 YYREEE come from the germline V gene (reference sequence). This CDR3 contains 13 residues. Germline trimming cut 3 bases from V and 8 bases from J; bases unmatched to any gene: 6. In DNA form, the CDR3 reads TGTGCCAGCAGCTCGACAGGGGTCTTCGGCTACACCTTC. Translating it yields CASSSTGVFGYTF. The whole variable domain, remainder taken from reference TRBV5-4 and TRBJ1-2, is ETGVTQSPTHLIKTRGQQVTLRCSSQSGHNTVSWYQQALGQGPQFIFQYYREEENGRGNFPPRFSGLQFPNYSSELNVNALELDDSALYLCASSSTGVFGYTFGSGTRLTVV.

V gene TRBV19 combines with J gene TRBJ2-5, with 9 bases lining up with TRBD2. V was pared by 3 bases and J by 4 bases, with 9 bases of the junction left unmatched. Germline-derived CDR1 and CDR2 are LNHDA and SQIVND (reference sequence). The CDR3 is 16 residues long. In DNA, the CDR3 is TGTGCCAGTAGTATTGGTGGTAGCGGGGGCCCAGAGACCCAGTACTTC. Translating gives CASSIGGSGGPETQYF.

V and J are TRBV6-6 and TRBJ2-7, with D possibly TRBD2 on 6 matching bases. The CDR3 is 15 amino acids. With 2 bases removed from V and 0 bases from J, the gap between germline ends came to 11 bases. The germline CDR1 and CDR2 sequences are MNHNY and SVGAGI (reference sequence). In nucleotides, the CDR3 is TGTGCCAGCAGTTACGGCGGGGCGAACTCCTACGAGCAGTACTTC. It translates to CASSYGGANSYEQYF.

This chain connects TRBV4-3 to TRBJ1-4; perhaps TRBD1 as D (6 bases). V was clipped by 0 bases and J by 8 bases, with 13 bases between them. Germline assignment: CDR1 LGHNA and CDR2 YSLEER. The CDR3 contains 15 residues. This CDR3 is CASSQDVQGPEKLFF. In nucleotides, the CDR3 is TGCGCCAGCAGCCAAGATGTACAGGGCCCCGAAAAACTGTTTTTT.

The CDR3 coding sequence is TGTGCCAGCAGCCCCCAGTCCAGCACCGGGGAGCTGTTTTTT. It translates to CASSPQSSTGELFF. The chain employs TRBV7-2 and TRBJ2-2; D call uncertain. CDR3 size: 14 residues. Trimming pared 5 bases from V and 4 bases from J, leaving 11 bases between. CDR1 and CDR2 (germline): SGHTA, FQGNSA.

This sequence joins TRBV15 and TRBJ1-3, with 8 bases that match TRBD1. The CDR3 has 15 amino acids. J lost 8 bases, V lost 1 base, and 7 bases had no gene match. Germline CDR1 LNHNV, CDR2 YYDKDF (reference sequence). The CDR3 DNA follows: TGTGCCACCAGCAGAGGGGCAGGGGGCGCGGACACCATATATTTT. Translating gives CATSRGAGGADTIYF.

CDR3 region: CASSLEGRYGYTF. In DNA, the CDR3 is TGTGCCAGCAGCTTAGAGGGGCGCTATGGCTACACCTTC. The chain has TRBV7-2 and TRBJ1-2; weak D call: TRBD1 (5 bases). CDR1 is SGHTA and CDR2 is FQGNSA in the germline V gene. The CDR3 contains 13 residues. Deletions cut 1 base from V and 4 bases from J, with 7 bases between.

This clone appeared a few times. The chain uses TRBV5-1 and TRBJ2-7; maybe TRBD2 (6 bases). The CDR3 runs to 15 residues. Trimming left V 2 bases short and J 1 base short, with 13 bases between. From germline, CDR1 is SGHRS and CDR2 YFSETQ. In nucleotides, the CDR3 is TGCGCCAGCAGCTTAGAAGTGGCGGGATCCTACGAGCAGTACTTC. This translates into CASSLEVAGSYEQYF.

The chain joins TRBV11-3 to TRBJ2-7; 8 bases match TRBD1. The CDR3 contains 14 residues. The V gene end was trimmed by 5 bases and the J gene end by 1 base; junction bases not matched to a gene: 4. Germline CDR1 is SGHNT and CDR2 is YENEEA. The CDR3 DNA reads TGTGCCAGCAGCGCGACAGGGGTATCCTACGAGCAGTACTTC. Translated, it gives CASSATGVSYEQYF.

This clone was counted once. As DNA, the CDR3 is TGTGCCAGCAGCTTCGGAAGGGGCGCGAAGAACACTGAAGCTTTCTTT. It codes for CASSFGRGAKNTEAFF. V usage is TRBV5-4 and J usage is TRBJ1-1; D perhaps matches TRBD1 (5 bases). Germline CDR1 and CDR2: SGHNT and YYREEE (reference sequence). V lost 2 bases and J 1 base, leaving 15 bases between the germline ends. The CDR3 totals 16 residues.

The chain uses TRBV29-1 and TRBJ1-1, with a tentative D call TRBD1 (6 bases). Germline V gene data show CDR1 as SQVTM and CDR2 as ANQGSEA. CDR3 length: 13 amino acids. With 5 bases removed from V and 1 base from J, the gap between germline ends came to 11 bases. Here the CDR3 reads CSVHRVGNTEAFF. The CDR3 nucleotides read TGCAGCGTTCACAGGGTGGGGAACACTGAAGCTTTCTTT.

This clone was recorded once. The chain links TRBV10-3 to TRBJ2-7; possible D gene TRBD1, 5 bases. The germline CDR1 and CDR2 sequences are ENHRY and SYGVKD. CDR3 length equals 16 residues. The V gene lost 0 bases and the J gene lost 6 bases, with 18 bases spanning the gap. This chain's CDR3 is CAISESLVGRVTEQYF. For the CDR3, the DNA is TGTGCCATCAGTGAGTCTTTAGTTGGCAGGGTAACCGAGCAGTACTTC.

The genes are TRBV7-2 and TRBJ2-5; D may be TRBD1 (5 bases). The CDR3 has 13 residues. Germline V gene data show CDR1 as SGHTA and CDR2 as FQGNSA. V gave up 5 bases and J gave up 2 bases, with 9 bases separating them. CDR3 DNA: TGTGCCAGCAGCCAACGACAGCAAGAGACCCAGTACTTC. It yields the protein CASSQRQQETQYF. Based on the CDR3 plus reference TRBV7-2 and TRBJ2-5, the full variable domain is GAGVSQSPSNKVTEKGKDVELRCDPISGHTALYWYRQSLGQGLEFLIYFQGNSAPDKSGLPSDRFSAERTGGSVSTLTIQRTQQEDSAVYLCASSQRQQETQYFGPGTRLLVL.

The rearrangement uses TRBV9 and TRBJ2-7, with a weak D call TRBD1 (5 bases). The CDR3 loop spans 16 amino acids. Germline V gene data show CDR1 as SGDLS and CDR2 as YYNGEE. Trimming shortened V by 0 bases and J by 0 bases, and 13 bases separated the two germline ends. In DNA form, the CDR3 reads TGTGCCAGCAGCGTAGGGGGCACCCAAAGCTCCTACGAGCAGTACTTC. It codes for CASSVGGTQSSYEQYF.

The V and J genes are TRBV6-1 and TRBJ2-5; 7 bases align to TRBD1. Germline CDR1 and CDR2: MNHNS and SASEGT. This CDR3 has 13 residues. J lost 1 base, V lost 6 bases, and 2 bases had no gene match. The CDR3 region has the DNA TGTGCCAGCAGCGGGACAGTCCAAGAGACCCAGTACTTC. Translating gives CASSGTVQETQYF.

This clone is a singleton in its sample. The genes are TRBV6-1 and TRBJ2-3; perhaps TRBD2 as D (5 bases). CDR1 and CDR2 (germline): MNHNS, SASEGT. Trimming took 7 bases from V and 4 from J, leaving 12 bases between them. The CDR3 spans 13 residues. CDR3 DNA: TGTGCCAGCACCAAAGAGGGTTCAGATACGCAGTATTTT. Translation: CASTKEGSDTQYF.

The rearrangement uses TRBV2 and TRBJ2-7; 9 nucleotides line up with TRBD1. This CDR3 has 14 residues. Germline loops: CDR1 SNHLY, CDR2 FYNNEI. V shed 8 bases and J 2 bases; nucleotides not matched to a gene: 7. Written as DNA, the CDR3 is TGTGCCAGCCACCGGACAGGGGCTACCTACGAGCAGTACTTC. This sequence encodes CASHRTGATYEQYF.

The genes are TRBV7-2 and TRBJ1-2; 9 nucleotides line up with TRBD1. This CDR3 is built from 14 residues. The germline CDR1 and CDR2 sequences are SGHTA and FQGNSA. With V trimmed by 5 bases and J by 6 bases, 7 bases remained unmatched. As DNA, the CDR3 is TGTGCCAGCAGCGCGCAACAGGGGGCAGATGGCTACACCTTC. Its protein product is CASSAQQGADGYTF.

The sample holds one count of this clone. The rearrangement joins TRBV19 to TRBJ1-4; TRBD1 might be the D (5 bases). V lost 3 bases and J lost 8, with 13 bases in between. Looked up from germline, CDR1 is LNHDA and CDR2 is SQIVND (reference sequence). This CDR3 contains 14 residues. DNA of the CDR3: TGTGCCAGTAGTATTAACAGGCTGAACGAAAAACTGTTTTTT. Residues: CASSINRLNEKLFF.

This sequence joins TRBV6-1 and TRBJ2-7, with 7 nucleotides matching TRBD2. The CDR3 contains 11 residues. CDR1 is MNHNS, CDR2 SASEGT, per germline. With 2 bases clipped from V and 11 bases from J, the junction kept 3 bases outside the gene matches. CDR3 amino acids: CASSESGREYF. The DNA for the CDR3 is TGTGCCAGCAGTGAATCGGGGAGGGAGTACTTC.

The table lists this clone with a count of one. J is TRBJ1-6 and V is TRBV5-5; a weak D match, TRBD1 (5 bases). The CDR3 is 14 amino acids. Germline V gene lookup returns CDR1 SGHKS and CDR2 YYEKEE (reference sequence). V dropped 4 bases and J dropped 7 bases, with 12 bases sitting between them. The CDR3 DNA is TGTGCCAGCAGCCCGCCGGGGGACAATTCACCCCTCCACTTT. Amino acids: CASSPPGDNSPLHF.

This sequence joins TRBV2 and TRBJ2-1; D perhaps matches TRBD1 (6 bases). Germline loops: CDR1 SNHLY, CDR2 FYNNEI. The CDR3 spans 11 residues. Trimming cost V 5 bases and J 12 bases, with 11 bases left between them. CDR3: CASSTGMRQFF. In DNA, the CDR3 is TGTGCCAGCAGTACAGGGATGAGGCAGTTCTTC.

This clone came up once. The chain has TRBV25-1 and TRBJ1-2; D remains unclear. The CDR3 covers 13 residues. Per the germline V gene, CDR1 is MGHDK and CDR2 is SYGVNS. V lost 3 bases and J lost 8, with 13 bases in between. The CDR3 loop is CASSDRIQRGYTF. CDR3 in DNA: TGTGCCAGCAGTGACAGGATCCAACGGGGCTACACCTTC.

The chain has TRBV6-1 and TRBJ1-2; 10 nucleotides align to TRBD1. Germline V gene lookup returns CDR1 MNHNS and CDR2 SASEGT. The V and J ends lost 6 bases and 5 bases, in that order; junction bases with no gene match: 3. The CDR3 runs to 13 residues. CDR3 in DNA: TGTGCCAGCAGGGACAGGGGGGGATATGGCTACACCTTC. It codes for CASRDRGGYGYTF.

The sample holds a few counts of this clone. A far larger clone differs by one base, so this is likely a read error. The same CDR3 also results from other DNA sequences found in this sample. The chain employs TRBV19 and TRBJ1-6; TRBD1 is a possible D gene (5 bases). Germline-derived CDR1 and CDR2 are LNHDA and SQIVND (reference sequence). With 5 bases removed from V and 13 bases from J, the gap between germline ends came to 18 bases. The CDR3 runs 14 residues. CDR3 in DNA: TGTGCCAGTAGTCCTCGTCAGGGTGAATCCCCCCTCCACTTT. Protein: CASSPRQGESPLHF.

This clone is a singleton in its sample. This CDR3 reads CAIRGTGMNTEAFF. CDR3 nucleotide sequence: TGTGCCATCAGGGGGACAGGGATGAACACTGAAGCTTTCTTT. This sequence joins TRBV10-3 and TRBJ1-1, with 9 bases that match TRBD1. The CDR3 covers 14 residues. After removal of 6 bases from V and 0 bases from J, the junction contained 2 bases not matched to a gene. From germline, CDR1 is ENHRY and CDR2 SYGVKD.